Sequencing of this TCR beta chain was carried out in a study of preoperative IRX-2 immunotherapy in early breast cancer. This table comes from immunoSEQ multiplex PCR, and its TCRdb copy is limited to in-frame clones, with some not included. This sample carries 35,000 to 55,000 clones, roughly 95% of them seen once, and the ten largest clones take 1.6%. This sample's treatment: preoperative locoregional IRX-2 cytokine immunotherapy. This phase Ib study tested locoregional IRX-2 cytokine immunotherapy given before surgery. This sequence was found in a human donor with breast cancer. Sequencing used tumor tissue, obtained after IRX-2 immunotherapy.

CDR3 bases: TGTGCCATCAGGGGGAGCGGCGGGGCAAGCACAGATACGCAGTATTTT. Residues: CAIRGSGGASTDTQYF. The J gene is TRBJ2-3, the V gene TRBV10-3, with D possibly matching TRBD2 (6 bases). The CDR3 loop spans 16 amino acids. The V and J ends lost 6 bases and 0 bases respectively, with 16 bases between them. Germline CDR1 and CDR2: ENHRY and SYGVKD.